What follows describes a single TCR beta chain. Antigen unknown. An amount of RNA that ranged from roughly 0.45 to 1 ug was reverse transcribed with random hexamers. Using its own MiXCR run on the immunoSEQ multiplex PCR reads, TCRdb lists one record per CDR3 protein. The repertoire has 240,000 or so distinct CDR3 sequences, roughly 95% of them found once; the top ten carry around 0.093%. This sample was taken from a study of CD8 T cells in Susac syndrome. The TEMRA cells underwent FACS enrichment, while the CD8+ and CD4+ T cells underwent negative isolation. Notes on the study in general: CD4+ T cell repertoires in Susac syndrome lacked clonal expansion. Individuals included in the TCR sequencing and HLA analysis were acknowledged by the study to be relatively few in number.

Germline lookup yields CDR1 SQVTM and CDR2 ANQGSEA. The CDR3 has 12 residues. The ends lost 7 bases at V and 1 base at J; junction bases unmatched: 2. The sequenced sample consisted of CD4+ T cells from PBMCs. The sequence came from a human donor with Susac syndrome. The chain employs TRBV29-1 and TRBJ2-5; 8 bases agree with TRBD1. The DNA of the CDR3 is TGCAGCGGGGGGACAGGCCAAGAGACCCAGTACTTC. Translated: CSGGTGQETQYF.